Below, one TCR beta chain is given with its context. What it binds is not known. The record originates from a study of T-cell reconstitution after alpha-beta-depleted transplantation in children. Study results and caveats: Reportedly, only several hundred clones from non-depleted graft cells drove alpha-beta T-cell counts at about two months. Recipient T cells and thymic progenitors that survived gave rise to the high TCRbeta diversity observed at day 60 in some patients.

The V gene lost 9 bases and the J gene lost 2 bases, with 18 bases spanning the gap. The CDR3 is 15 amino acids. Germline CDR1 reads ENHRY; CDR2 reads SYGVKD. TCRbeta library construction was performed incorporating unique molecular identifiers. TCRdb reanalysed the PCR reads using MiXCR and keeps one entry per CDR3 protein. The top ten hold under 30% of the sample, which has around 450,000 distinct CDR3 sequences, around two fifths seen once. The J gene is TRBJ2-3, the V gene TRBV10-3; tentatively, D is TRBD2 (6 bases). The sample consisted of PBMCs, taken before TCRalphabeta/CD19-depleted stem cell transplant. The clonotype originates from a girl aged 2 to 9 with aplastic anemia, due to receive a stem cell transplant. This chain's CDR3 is CAITTGERDTDTQYF. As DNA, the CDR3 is TGTGCCATAACAACGGGGGAGAGGGACACAGATACGCAGTATTTT.